Below are 26 T cell receptor beta chains sequenced from a single sample in a study of graft-versus-host responses after intestinal transplantation listed by TCRdb under 2021. What these receptors recognize is not known. The receptor library was made with the immunoSEQ multiplex PCR assay. In its TCRdb copy, this immuneACCESS table keeps in-frame sequences only and misses some clones. Where compared with another copy, unresolved V genes explain less than half of these, and the others have no known cause. The sample has roughly 90,000 clones on record, about nine tenths of them singletons. The leading ten clones occupy roughly 6% of the sample. Per the publication, the time point label means: cells obtained before transplantation from donor or recipient. Sample: unstimulated CD8+ T cells sorted from spleen or lymph node cells, taken before intestinal transplant. Receptors were obtained from a human donor who received an intestinal transplant.

The rearrangement joins TRBV13 to TRBJ1-6, with a possible D match to TRBD1 (5 bases). Per germline, CDR1 PRHDT and CDR2 FYEKMQ (reference sequence). The V end lost 4 bases, the J end lost 4 bases, and 14 bases lay between the germline ends. CDR3 size: 16 residues. The CDR3 loop is CASSSRQILYNSPLHF. For the CDR3, the DNA is TGTGCCAGCAGCTCACGACAGATTTTATATAATTCACCCCTCCACTTT.

This clone was counted a single time. This chain uses TRBV4-1 with TRBJ1-1, with 8 nucleotides matching TRBD1. The trim removed 4 bases at V and 6 bases at J, leaving 13 bases unmatched. Germline CDR1 MGHRA, CDR2 YSYEKL. The CDR3 has 16 amino acids. CDR3 nucleotide sequence: TGCGCCAGCAGCCCGCGACAGGGGCGGGGTAGCGCTGAAGCTTTCTTT. Translated: CASSPRQGRGSAEAFF.

The chain uses TRBV28 and TRBJ2-1; TRBD1 matches at 7 bases. With 6 bases clipped from V and 4 bases from J, the junction kept 9 bases outside the gene matches. CDR1 and CDR2 from the germline V gene are MDHEN and SYDVKM. The CDR3 is 15 residues long. CDR3 coding DNA: TGTGCCAGCAGACCAACAGGGGCAGCGTACAATGAGCAGTTCTTC. It specifies CASRPTGAAYNEQFF. Full variable domain (remainder filled in from reference TRBV28 and TRBJ2-1): DVKVTQSSRYLVKRTGEKVFLECVQDMDHENMFWYRQDPGLGLRLIYFSYDVKMKEKGDIPEGYSVSREKKERFSLILESASTNQTSMYLCASRPTGAAYNEQFFGPGTRLTVL.

This sequence joins TRBV6-5 and TRBJ2-1; D is perhaps TRBD2 (5 bases). The length of the CDR3 is 15 residues. Germline V gene data show CDR1 as MNHEY and CDR2 as SVGAGI. V was trimmed by 0 bases and J by 13 bases, leaving 19 bases between them. The CDR3 spells CASSYSGSRSGSQFF. CDR3 sequence (DNA): TGTGCCAGCAGTTACTCGGGATCCCGATCGGGATCTCAGTTCTTC.

This sequence joins TRBV9 and TRBJ1-5; D remains unclear. This CDR3 is 13 amino acids long. Looked up from germline, CDR1 is SGDLS and CDR2 is YYNGEE. Trimming stripped 4 bases from V and 0 bases from J, with 5 bases between. CDR3 sequence reads: CASSSNSNQPQHF. The CDR3 DNA sequence: TGTGCCAGCAGCTCAAATAGCAATCAGCCCCAGCATTTT.

V and J are TRBV28 and TRBJ2-1; 8 nucleotides align to TRBD2. The V and J ends lost 6 bases and 2 bases, in that order; junction bases with no gene match: 18. Germline V CDR1 and CDR2: MDHEN, SYDVKM. The CDR3 spans 19 residues. The CDR3 DNA follows: TGTGCCAGCAGCTTTCCCCCTTGGGGTGGGGGACTAGCCTACAATGAGCAGTTCTTC. Protein: CASSFPPWGGGLAYNEQFF.

The chain combines TRBV7-9 with TRBJ2-1; D is possibly TRBD2 (5 bases). V shed 2 bases and J shed 9 bases, with 11 bases lying between them. The CDR3 has 13 amino acids. Germline V gene data show CDR1 as SEHNR and CDR2 as FQNEAQ (reference sequence). The CDR3, as DNA: TGTGCCAGCAGCTTAATCGGAGGCAGTGAGCAGTTCTTC. It yields the protein CASSLIGGSEQFF.

V and J are TRBV7-9 and TRBJ2-7, with D unclear. From germline, CDR1 is SEHNR and CDR2 FQNEAQ (reference sequence). Trimming took 0 bases from V and 5 from J, leaving 8 bases between them. The CDR3 loop spans 13 amino acids. DNA for the CDR3: TGTGCCAGCAGCTTAGCGGGTTTCGACGAGCAGTACTTC. Translation: CASSLAGFDEQYF.

This rearrangement joins TRBV4-1 to TRBJ2-2; D is unresolved. The germline V and J ends were trimmed by 1 base and 0 bases, with 9 bases remaining between them. The CDR3 spans 16 residues. Germline-derived CDR1 and CDR2 are MGHRA and YSYEKL. The CDR3 reads CASSQVGIANTGELFF. The CDR3 nucleotides read TGCGCCAGCAGCCAAGTGGGGATCGCGAACACCGGGGAGCTGTTTTTT.

J is TRBJ2-1 and V is TRBV29-1, with D maybe TRBD1 (5 bases). The CDR3 length is 12 residues. The germline V and J ends were trimmed by 2 bases and 8 bases, with 10 bases remaining between them. Germline values: CDR1 SQVTM, CDR2 ANQGSEA. CDR3 region: CSVEPDMYEQFF. The CDR3 DNA follows: TGCAGCGTTGAACCGGACATGTATGAGCAGTTCTTC.

This clone was seen only a few times. The gene calls are TRBV5-4 and TRBJ1-6; TRBD1 agrees at 9 bases. The CDR3 is made up of 15 amino acids. Germline values: CDR1 SGHNT, CDR2 YYREEE (reference sequence). V lost 4 bases and J lost 8; bases outside the gene matches: 7. CDR3 sequence reads: CASSQLTGGDSPLHF. For the CDR3, the DNA is TGTGCCAGCAGCCAGTTGACAGGGGGGGATTCACCCCTCCACTTT.

J is TRBJ1-3 and V is TRBV11-2, with 7 bases that match TRBD1. The junction had 10 bases not matched to a gene; V was cut back by 2 bases and J by 6 bases. Germline lookup yields CDR1 SGHAT and CDR2 FQNNGV. The CDR3 has 16 residues. The CDR3, as DNA: TGTGCCAGCAGCTTATTTGGAGGGGGCGCCGAAAACACCATATATTTT. It is translated as CASSLFGGGAENTIYF. Supplemented by reference TRBV11-2 and TRBJ1-3, the full variable domain reads EAGVAQSPRYKIIEKRQSVAFWCNPISGHATLYWYQQILGQGPKLLIQFQNNGVVDDSQLPKDRFSAERLKGVDSTLKIQPAKLEDSAVYLCASSLFGGGAENTIYFGEGSWLTVV.

The rearrangement links TRBV4-1 to TRBJ2-7; D ambiguous. V dropped 2 bases and J dropped 0 bases, with 17 bases sitting between them. There are 17 residues in the CDR3. Germline loops: CDR1 MGHRA, CDR2 YSYEKL. Here the CDR3 reads CASSQKIPRFDSYEQYF. As DNA, the CDR3 is TGCGCCAGCAGCCAAAAAATCCCCAGATTCGACTCCTACGAGCAGTACTTC.

This chain connects TRBV10-1 to TRBJ2-1, with 7 bases lining up with TRBD1. Germline V lookup: CDR1 WNHNN, CDR2 SYGVQD (reference sequence). The CDR3 has 14 amino acids. V gave up 4 bases and J gave up 5 bases; unmatched junction bases: 5. The CDR3 nucleotides read TGCGCCAGCAGTGGAGACAGGGTCGACAATGAGCAGTTCTTC. This encodes CASSGDRVDNEQFF.

This rearrangement joins TRBV6-4 to TRBJ2-2, with 9 bases fitting TRBD2. Germline V CDR1 and CDR2: MRHNA, SNTAGT. The CDR3 is 16 residues long. J lost 6 bases, V lost 4 bases, and 9 bases had no gene match. CDR3 sequence: CASSGRSGRFAGELFF. Written as DNA, the CDR3 is TGTGCCAGCAGTGGTCGAAGCGGGAGGTTTGCCGGGGAGCTGTTTTTT.

The chain uses TRBV28 and TRBJ1-2; TRBD1 matches at 7 bases. This CDR3 comprises 12 residues. Germline CDR1 is MDHEN and CDR2 is SYDVKM. The V gene end was trimmed by 4 bases and the J gene end by 6 bases; junction bases not matched to a gene: 2. The CDR3 DNA follows: TGTGCCAGCAGTTCTACAGGGGATGGCTACACCTTC. Its protein is CASSSTGDGYTF.

This clone was recorded a few times. V usage is TRBV2 and J usage is TRBJ2-7; D ambiguous. V shed 6 bases and J shed 3 bases, with 3 bases lying between them. CDR3 size: 10 residues. The V gene's germline CDR1 is SNHLY and CDR2 FYNNEI. CDR3 sequence: CASSDYEQYF. The CDR3 DNA is TGTGCCAGCAGCGACTACGAGCAGTACTTC.

The chain is built from TRBV7-9 and TRBJ2-2; perhaps TRBD2 as D (6 bases). Trimming stripped 1 base from V and 4 bases from J, with 13 bases between. CDR3 length: 16 amino acids. The V gene's germline CDR1 is SEHNR and CDR2 FQNEAQ (reference sequence). CDR3 region: CASSLVGGPGTGELFF. For the CDR3, the DNA is TGTGCCAGCAGCTTAGTTGGAGGGCCGGGCACCGGGGAGCTGTTTTTT.

In this sample, this clone turned up a few times. The rearrangement uses TRBV4-1 and TRBJ1-2, with D possibly TRBD1 on 5 matching bases. Deletions cut 1 base from V and 8 bases from J, with 11 bases between. Germline-derived CDR1 and CDR2 are MGHRA and YSYEKL. The CDR3 covers 13 residues. The CDR3 sequence is CASSQAGGDGYTF. Here the CDR3 DNA reads TGCGCCAGCAGCCAAGCCGGTGGGGACGGCTACACCTTC.

The CDR3 nucleotides are TGTGCCAGCAGCTTTCTGGGGGCCGGGGGGGTCGATTCACCCCTCCACTTT. This codes for CASSFLGAGGVDSPLHF. The chain couples TRBV11-2 to TRBJ1-6, with a weak D call TRBD1 (6 bases). Germline loops: CDR1 SGHAT, CDR2 FQNNGV. The CDR3 runs to 17 residues. V was shortened by 3 bases and J by 8 bases, with 20 bases between the two germline ends.

The chain couples TRBV7-6 to TRBJ2-7, with 11 positions matching TRBD2. After removal of 5 bases from V and 3 bases from J, the junction contained 15 bases not matched to a gene. This CDR3 is built from 18 residues. CDR1 is SGHVS and CDR2 is FNYEAQ in the germline V gene. CDR3 DNA sequence: TGTGCCAGCAGCCCCGAAAACGGAGGGACTAGCGGAAACTACGAGCAGTACTTC. Translating gives CASSPENGGTSGNYEQYF.

This chain uses TRBV13 with TRBJ1-6; D is undetermined. Germline lookup yields CDR1 PRHDT and CDR2 FYEKMQ (reference sequence). There are 18 residues in the CDR3. Trimming took 5 bases from V and 5 from J, leaving 22 bases between them. CDR3 nucleotides: TGTGCCAGCAGCCCCTGGGAGGAAGCTGGGGATAATAATTCACCCCTCCACTTT. Amino acids: CASSPWEEAGDNNSPLHF.

The chain joins TRBV10-2 to TRBJ2-7; D is perhaps TRBD1 (6 bases). This CDR3 has 15 amino acids. V was pared by 6 bases and J by 6 bases, with 21 bases between. Germline V lookup: CDR1 WSHSY, CDR2 SAAADI. The CDR3 DNA follows: TGCGCCAGCAGGCGGTTCGTTCAAGGGGGTGGCGAGCAGTACTTC. It is translated as CASRRFVQGGGEQYF.

V gene TRBV9 combines with J gene TRBJ2-7, with TRBD1 as a possible D gene (5 bases). CDR1 is SGDLS, CDR2 YYNGEE, per germline. V lost 4 bases and J lost 5, with 10 bases in between. This CDR3 is built from 12 residues. The CDR3 sequence: CASSTQGDEQYF. The CDR3 bases are TGTGCCAGCAGCACGCAGGGTGACGAGCAGTACTTC.

The chain couples TRBV4-2 to TRBJ2-7; TRBD2 agrees at 9 bases. Germline V gene lookup returns CDR1 LGHNA and CDR2 YNFKEQ. The CDR3 contains 15 residues. The V and J ends lost 0 bases and 4 bases, in that order; junction bases with no gene match: 4. Written as DNA, the CDR3 is TGTGCCAGCAGCCAAGAGCCTAGCGGGATGTACGAGCAGTACTTC. Encoded protein: CASSQEPSGMYEQYF.

The genes are TRBV11-3 and TRBJ1-1, with unresolved D. V lost 4 bases, J lost 1 base, and 13 bases lay in between. The germline CDR1 and CDR2 sequences are SGHNT and YENEEA. The length of the CDR3 is 15 residues. Written as DNA, the CDR3 is TGTGCCAGCAGCTCCCTTTTTCCGAAGAACACTGAAGCTTTCTTT. It encodes CASSSLFPKNTEAFF.